A single sample gave rise to the 19 T cell receptor beta chains below, sequenced in a study of T cell responses to AZD1222 COVID-19 vaccine. Sequencing was performed with immunoSEQ multiplex PCR; in TCRdb, only in-frame clones are kept and a portion is missing. The sample lists around 100,000 clones, 70% to 90% occurring once. Specimen: peripheral blood, collected 28 days after the second AZD1222 dose. The receptor set was obtained from an adult who received the AZD1222 COVID-19 vaccine.

This clone is a singleton in its sample. The rearrangement links TRBV27 to TRBJ1-2, with D possibly TRBD1 on 5 matching bases. The CDR3 is 11 amino acids. CDR1 is MNHEY, CDR2 SMNVEV, per germline (reference sequence). With 8 bases removed from V and 4 bases from J, the gap between germline ends came to 8 bases. This CDR3 reads CASGQGYGYTF. In nucleotides, the CDR3 is TGTGCCAGCGGGCAGGGCTATGGCTACACCTTC.

A single count supports this clone. The chain uses TRBV6-6 and TRBJ2-7, with unresolved D. Germline CDR1 is MNHNY and CDR2 is SVGAGI (reference sequence). Trimming cost V 9 bases and J 5 bases, with 14 bases left between them. CDR3 size: 12 residues. CDR3 loop: CASKLNEDEQYF. The CDR3 nucleotides read TGTGCCAGTAAGTTAAACGAAGACGAGCAGTACTTC.

This clone was recorded once. The J gene is TRBJ2-7, the V gene TRBV18; D gene uncertain. V was clipped by 3 bases and J by 0 bases, with 6 bases between them. CDR3 length: 13 residues. Per germline, CDR1 KGHSH and CDR2 LQKENI. The CDR3 nucleotides read TGTGCCAGCTCACCGCTCAGCTCCTACGAGCAGTACTTC. Amino acid sequence: CASSPLSSYEQYF.

V and J are TRBV18 and TRBJ1-2, with unresolved D. Trimming pared 2 bases from V and 4 bases from J, leaving 17 bases between. CDR3 size: 16 residues. Per germline, CDR1 KGHSH and CDR2 LQKENI. CDR3 nucleotide sequence: TGTGCCAGCTCACCAGCCCAACCAAGGGAGGGCTATGGCTACACCTTC. Protein sequence: CASSPAQPREGYGYTF.

A remark on this clone: The same CDR3 arises from other DNA sequences in this sample as well. The chain couples TRBV28 to TRBJ1-2; the D gene is possibly TRBD1 (5 bases). Germline V gene lookup returns CDR1 MDHEN and CDR2 SYDVKM. The CDR3 runs to 12 residues. V was shortened by 3 bases and J by 5 bases, with 7 bases between the two germline ends. In nucleotides, the CDR3 is TGTGCCAGCAGTTTGGAGGGGTATGGCTACACCTTC. Translating gives CASSLEGYGYTF.

A single count supports this clone. The CDR3 reads CASKTALGSNSPLHF. CDR3 sequence (DNA): TGTGCCAGCAAAACCGCGTTGGGCTCGAATTCACCCCTCCACTTT. V gene TRBV5-4 combines with J gene TRBJ1-6; D is ambiguous. The V and J ends lost 6 bases and 7 bases respectively, with 17 bases between them. The CDR3 is 15 amino acids. CDR1 and CDR2 (germline): SGHNT, YYREEE (reference sequence).

The chain uses TRBV27 and TRBJ1-1; D remains ambiguous. Trimming left V 2 bases short and J 3 bases short, with 13 bases between. The CDR3 has 15 amino acids. The germline V gene encodes CDR1 MNHEY and CDR2 SMNVEV (reference sequence). CDR3 nucleotide sequence: TGTGCCAGCAGTTTAAGTGGCAGGATGTACACTGAAGCTTTCTTT. Its translation: CASSLSGRMYTEAFF.

V and J are TRBV9 and TRBJ1-1; D gene uncertain. CDR3 size: 14 residues. Between the trimmed V and J ends, which lost 0 bases and 4 bases, there was a span of 10 bases. Germline V gene sequence: CDR1 SGDLS, CDR2 YYNGEE. The CDR3 region is CASSVGSGVTEAFF. Here the CDR3 DNA reads TGTGCCAGCAGCGTAGGGTCAGGAGTCACTGAAGCTTTCTTT.

V usage is TRBV18 and J usage is TRBJ1-1, with D unclear. Germline V gene lookup returns CDR1 KGHSH and CDR2 LQKENI. Trimming stripped 3 bases from V and 1 base from J, with 9 bases between. The CDR3 has 14 residues. CDR3 in amino acids: CASSPPGRNTEAFF. Here the CDR3 DNA reads TGTGCCAGCTCACCGCCCGGGAGGAACACTGAAGCTTTCTTT.

The V call is TRBV2, the J call TRBJ1-5, with a possible D match to TRBD1 (5 bases). CDR3 length equals 13 residues. Trimming stripped 0 bases from V and 9 bases from J, with 9 bases between. Germline CDR1 SNHLY, CDR2 FYNNEI. CDR3 in amino acids: CASSEAGPRPQHF. The CDR3 DNA reads as TGTGCCAGCAGTGAAGCGGGGCCGAGGCCCCAGCATTTT.

V is TRBV18 and J is TRBJ2-1, with D perhaps being TRBD1 or TRBD2 (6 bases each). The CDR3 sequence is 13 residues long. The V end lost 4 bases, the J end lost 9 bases, and 13 bases lay between the germline ends. In germline, CDR1 is KGHSH, CDR2 LQKENI. The CDR3 nucleotides are TGTGCCAGCTCACTGGGGGGCCCAGCTGAGCAGTTCTTC. As protein: CASSLGGPAEQFF.

This chain joins TRBV4-3 and TRBJ1-6; D unresolved. CDR1 is LGHNA, CDR2 YSLEER, per germline. V lost 2 bases and J 7 bases, leaving 6 bases between the germline ends. The CDR3 is 13 amino acids. The CDR3 coding sequence is TGCGCCAGCAGCCAACAACGGAATTCACCCCTCCACTTT. It codes for CASSQQRNSPLHF.

The chain joins TRBV12-3 or TRBV12-4 to TRBJ2-7; D gene uncertain. The V end was cut by 3 bases, the J end by 5 bases, with 11 bases between. This CDR3 is built from 13 residues. CDR3 region: CASSLRNSHEQYF. The CDR3 DNA is TGTGCCAGCAGTTTGCGTAATTCCCACGAGCAGTACTTC.

This clone was detected once. The chain employs TRBV25-1 and TRBJ2-7; tentative D call: TRBD1 (6 bases). CDR1 MGHDK and CDR2 SYGVNS come from the germline V gene. V lost 4 bases and J 9 bases, leaving 19 bases between the germline ends. CDR3 length: 14 amino acids. The CDR3 sequence is CASSGTPHRDRQYF. In DNA form, the CDR3 reads TGTGCCAGCAGTGGCACCCCTCACAGGGACCGGCAGTACTTC.

V usage is TRBV10-1 and J usage is TRBJ2-1; 14 nucleotides agree with TRBD2. V shed 2 bases, J shed 8 bases, and the junction held 14 bases outside the gene matches. Germline loops: CDR1 WNHNN, CDR2 SYGVQD (reference sequence). CDR3 length equals 19 residues. CDR3 protein: CASSEPNRLAGGQADEQFF. The CDR3 DNA is TGCGCCAGCAGTGAGCCCAACCGACTAGCGGGGGGGCAAGCGGATGAGCAGTTCTTC.

The table lists this clone with a count of one. The rearrangement uses TRBV23-1 and TRBJ1-6; possibly TRBD1 for D (5 bases). TRBV23-1 is an ORF; its function is uncertain. V was trimmed by 0 bases and J by 6 bases, leaving 12 bases between them. This CDR3 region has 16 residues. The CDR3 DNA reads TGCGCCAGCAGTCAATCGGTAGGGGAGGGTAATTCACCCCTCCACTTT. Its protein is CASSQSVGEGNSPLHF.

The chain carries TRBV25-1 and TRBJ1-2; no clear D gene. V lost 1 base and J lost 4, with 10 bases in between. CDR1 and CDR2 from the germline V gene are MGHDK and SYGVNS. The CDR3 sequence is 14 residues long. In DNA form, the CDR3 reads TGTGCCAGCAGTGAATCGGGCAGTTCCTATGGCTACACCTTC. Its protein product is CASSESGSSYGYTF.

This clone was observed once. The chain links TRBV6-2 or TRBV6-3 to TRBJ1-1; D not certain. Trimming took off 2 bases at V and 11 bases at J, with 15 bases between the two ends. Germline V gene lookup returns CDR1 MNHEY and CDR2 SVGEGT. The CDR3 runs 13 residues. The CDR3 nucleotides are TGTGCCAGCAGTTACCGGGAGCCACCTTGGGCTTTCTTT. This gives the protein CASSYREPPWAFF.

The rearrangement joins TRBV19 to TRBJ1-4; D uncertain. V was cut by 1 base and J by 8 bases, with 8 bases left in between. This CDR3 is built from 13 residues. Germline CDR1 is LNHDA and CDR2 is SQIVND (reference sequence). In nucleotides, the CDR3 is TGTGCCAGTAGTATAGCCCCGGGAGAAAAACTGTTTTTT. It codes for CASSIAPGEKLFF.